The rows below give T cell receptor beta chains drawn from one sample of a study of PD-1 blockade in classical Hodgkin lymphoma. The data were produced by immunoSEQ multiplex PCR, yet TCRdb's version contains in-frame clones alone and is incomplete. The data contain tens of thousands of clones, around 74% of them singletons. Source: peripheral blood mononuclear cells (PBMCs), taken before the fourth cycle of nivolumab. These receptor sequences come from a human donor with classical Hodgkin lymphoma. Each CDR3 is given with its conserved first and last residue. The order of the fields is D gene, J gene, V gene, clone size, CDR3 DNA, CDR3 protein. A D gene is named only where the DNA matches it firmly. Clone size is shown for a subset of rows, as once, few, many or a class of expanded clone.

TRBD2,TRBJ2-5,TRBV4-1,-,TGCGCCAGCAGCCAGTTTGGACTAGCGGGAGAGACCCAGTACTTC,CASSQFGLAGETQYF
-,TRBJ2-1,TRBV6-1,few,TGTGCCAGCACGGTAGCGGTCTCCTACAATGAGCAGTTCTTC,CASTVAVSYNEQFF
TRBD1,TRBJ1-3,TRBV18,-,TGTGCCAGCTCACCACGGACAGGGGACTCTGGAAACACCATATATTTT,CASSPRTGDSGNTIYF
TRBD1,TRBJ1-6,TRBV5-6,-,TGTGCCAGCAGCTTGGCGACAGGGCCATATTCACCCCTCCACTTT,CASSLATGPYSPLHF
-,TRBJ2-1,TRBV5-1,-,TGCGCCAGCAGCTCGGGGGACGAGTACAATGAGCAGTTCTTC,CASSSGDEYNEQFF
-,TRBJ2-4,TRBV5-5,-,TGTGCCAGCGGGTTGATAGAGTCGGGCCTAGCCAAAAACATTCAGTACTTC,CASGLIESGLAKNIQYF
-,TRBJ1-4,TRBV2,-,TGTGCCAGCAGCAGGAAGGGCCTCATCTCTGAAAAACTGTTTTTT,CASSRKGLISEKLFF
-,TRBJ1-5,TRBV19,-,TGTGCCAGTAAAGGAAGATTTACTTTTAGCAATCAGCCCCAGCATTTT,CASKGRFTFSNQPQHF
TRBD1,TRBJ2-2,TRBV5-1,once,TGCGCCAGCAGCGGGACAGGGGTCGACACCGGGGAGCTGTTTTTT,CASSGTGVDTGELFF
TRBD2,TRBJ2-1,TRBV4-2,-,TGTGCCAGCAGCCAACGGGGCACGGGAGGGGAGCAGTTCTTC,CASSQRGTGGEQFF
-,TRBJ1-1,TRBV5-1,few,TGCGCCAGCAGCTTGAGCGGGGTAACCACTGAAGCTTTCTTT,CASSLSGVTTEAFF
-,TRBJ2-1,TRBV5-6,-,TGTGCCAGCAGCTCACAGGGCTGGCTCTACAATGAGCAGTTCTTC,CASSSQGWLYNEQFF
TRBD2,TRBJ2-2,TRBV29-1,-,TGCAGCGTTGGGACACTAGCGGCCGGGGAGCTGTTTTTT,CSVGTLAAGELFF
-,TRBJ1-1,TRBV28,few,TGTGCCAGCAGTCTCCAGAACACTGAAGCTTTCTTT,CASSLQNTEAFF
-,TRBJ2-5,TRBV7-9,-,TGTGCCAGCAGCCCCGACTCGTTCCAAGAGACCCAGTACTTC,CASSPDSFQETQYF
TRBD2,TRBJ2-7,TRBV19,-,TGTGCCAGTAGTATAGGCCCAGCGGGAGCCTACGAGCAGTACTTC,CASSIGPAGAYEQYF
TRBD2,TRBJ2-1,TRBV9,once,TGTGCCAGCAGCGTAGAAGAGCGGGAGGGCGGGCCGGCGGGGAATGAGCAGTTCTTC,CASSVEEREGGPAGNEQFF
-,TRBJ1-1,TRBV25-1,-,TGTGCCAGCAGTGAATTAGGTGCCCTTGGGAACACTGAAGCTTTCTTT,CASSELGALGNTEAFF
-,TRBJ1-1,TRBV5-1,-,TGCGCCAGCAGCTTGGAAGGCAGGGGAACTGAAGCTTTCTTT,CASSLEGRGTEAFF
TRBD2,TRBJ2-7,TRBV28,-,TGTGCCAGCACCCCTCTCGGGGTAGCGGGAGCTTACGAGCAGTACTTC,CASTPLGVAGAYEQYF
-,TRBJ2-6,TRBV2,-,TGTGCCAGCAGTTACGGAGGGTCTGGGGCCAACGTCCTGACTTTC,CASSYGGSGANVLTF
-,TRBJ1-2,TRBV28,-,TGTGCCAGCAGTTCCTTGGGCAGACTCTATGGCTACACCTTC,CASSSLGRLYGYTF
-,TRBJ2-1,TRBV9,few,TGTGCCAGCAGCGTAGGGGTCTACTACAATGAGCAGTTCTTC,CASSVGVYYNEQFF
-,TRBJ1-4,TRBV7-9,-,TGTGCCAGCAGGGGGCGCGGTGAAAAACTGTTTTTT,CASRGRGEKLFF
TRBD1,TRBJ1-3,TRBV6-6,-,TGTGCCAGCAGTTACTGGGGGGACAGCTCTGGAAACACCATATATTTT,CASSYWGDSSGNTIYF
TRBD1,TRBJ2-5,TRBV28,few,TGTGCCAGCAGTCCACGACAGGGGAGGAGAGAGACCCAGTACTTC,CASSPRQGRRETQYF
-,TRBJ1-5,TRBV4-1,-,TGCGCCAGCAGCCAATACGGTCATAGCAATCAGCCCCAGCATTTT,CASSQYGHSNQPQHF
TRBD2,TRBJ2-3,TRBV7-6,-,TGTGCCAGCAGCTTGGGACTACCCACAGATACGCAGTATTTT,CASSLGLPTDTQYF
TRBD2,TRBJ2-3,TRBV6-6,-,TGTGCCAGCAGCCTAGGACTAGCGGGCACAGATACGCAGTATTTT,CASSLGLAGTDTQYF
TRBD2,TRBJ2-7,TRBV19,-,TGTGCCAGCAAACTCTCCGGGACTAGCGGCTACGAGCAGTACTTC,CASKLSGTSGYEQYF
-,TRBJ2-6,TRBV11-3,-,TGTGCCAGCAGCTTATGGCAGGGATTTACTGGGGCCAACGTCCTGACTTTC,CASSLWQGFTGANVLTF
-,TRBJ2-1,TRBV4-3,-,TGCGCCAGCAGCCAAGATGGGATAGCGGACAATGAGCAGTTCTTC,CASSQDGIADNEQFF